This TCR beta chain was observed in a study of T cells after yellow fever vaccination. From the 5' RACE reads, TCRdb called clonotypes with MiXCR, one entry per CDR3 protein. The sample carries 300,000 to 350,000 distinct CDR3 sequences, 4% recorded once. This CDR3 contains 13 residues. Germline loops: CDR1 MNHNS, CDR2 SASEGT. After removal of 6 bases from V and 8 bases from J, the junction contained 9 bases not matched to a gene. The receptor's source is a man between 18 and 29 years old who received the YFV17D yellow fever vaccine. Sequencing used PBMCs, obtained 5 days after the yellow fever booster vaccination. V usage is TRBV6-1 and J usage is TRBJ1-2; 7 bases are a match to TRBD1. The CDR3 nucleotides are TGTGCCAGCAGGCCCGGGACAGCCTACGGCTACACCTTC. Protein sequence: CASRPGTAYGYTF.